This T cell receptor (beta chain) was sequenced in a study of early T cells in non-severe SARS-CoV-2 infection. About the research overall: The authors sequenced bulk RNA from unsorted whole blood, leaving chains unpaired. Broader study findings: Matching against VDJdb likely underestimated virus-specific expansions, favoring anti-spike CD8.

The V and J ends lost 1 base and 7 bases respectively, with 11 bases between them. CDR1 and CDR2 from the germline V gene are SEHNR and FQNEAQ (reference sequence). The CDR3 has 14 residues. This clonotype was seen more than once but under ten times. Its antigen is as yet unknown. Tagging with unique molecular identifiers was applied to individual cDNA molecules. TCRdb re-called the 5' RACE reads with MiXCR, one entry per CDR3 protein. This table has fewer than 75,000 distinct CDR3 sequences, around 18% appearing once. The V and J genes are TRBV7-9 and TRBJ2-1; D may be TRBD1 (6 bases). The starting material was whole blood, obtained at baseline. The clonotype was recovered from an adult who was a healthcare worker with PCR-confirmed SARS-CoV-2 infection or an uninfected control (not recorded which). CDR3 DNA sequence: TGTGCCAGCAGCTTAGAGGGGGTTTCGAATGAGCAGTTCTTC. Its translation is CASSLEGVSNEQFF.